The 16 T cell receptor beta chains reported below all come from one sample, sequenced in a study of T cell changes during pregnancy in multiple sclerosis. Libraries were prepared by immunoSEQ multiplex PCR; TCRdb keeps only in-frame clonotypes and omits some of them. This table holds roughly 45,000 clones, 90% found once. The sample in question was peripheral blood, obtained in the first trimester of pregnancy. The receptors here all came from a female donor in good health, enrolled as a control in a pregnancy study.

DNA of the CDR3: TGTGCCAGCAGTTACCAGGGTAGGGAGCAGTTCTTC. This gives the protein CASSYQGREQFF. This chain connects TRBV6-5 to TRBJ2-1; possible D gene TRBD1, 5 bases. Trimming removed 2 bases from V and 10 bases from J, with 9 bases in between. The CDR3 contains 12 residues. CDR1 and CDR2 from the germline V gene are MNHEY and SVGAGI.

The chain is built from TRBV6-6 and TRBJ1-2; the D is unclear. Germline values: CDR1 MNHNY, CDR2 SVGAGI (reference sequence). This CDR3 contains 13 residues. Trimming shortened V by 2 bases and J by 1 base, and 5 bases separated the two germline ends. The CDR3 spells CASSYHNNYGYTF. CDR3 in DNA: TGTGCCAGCAGTTACCACAATAACTATGGCTACACCTTC.

The chain is built from TRBV6-5 and TRBJ2-2; D is unclear. In germline, CDR1 is MNHEY, CDR2 SVGAGI. The CDR3 is made up of 12 amino acids. Between the trimmed V and J ends, which lost 2 bases and 4 bases, there was a span of 2 bases. CDR3 sequence reads: CASSYLTGELFF. Here the CDR3 DNA reads TGTGCCAGCAGTTACCTCACCGGGGAGCTGTTTTTT.

This clone occurred a few times. This sample includes further DNA sequences coding for the same CDR3. This chain links TRBV7-9 with TRBJ2-1; tentatively, D is TRBD2 (6 bases). The CDR3 length is 13 residues. V lost 1 base and J 7 bases, leaving 8 bases between the germline ends. Germline V CDR1 and CDR2: SEHNR, FQNEAQ (reference sequence). The CDR3 DNA reads as TGTGCCAGCAGCTTAGGAGGGAGGAATGAGCAGTTCTTC. Residues: CASSLGGRNEQFF.

This chain joins TRBV18 and TRBJ1-2; 10 bases are a match to TRBD1. Trimming cost V 6 bases and J 7 bases; bases outside gene matches: 8. The length of the CDR3 is 14 residues. Germline V gene lookup returns CDR1 KGHSH and CDR2 LQKENI. The CDR3 DNA sequence: TGTGCCAGCTCCCCAGGGACAGGGGACGGTGGCTACACCTTC. It codes for CASSPGTGDGGYTF.

The table lists this clone with a count of one. CDR3 in amino acids: CASSTIRDSYNEQFF. DNA of the CDR3: TGTGCCAGCAGCACGATCAGGGACTCCTACAATGAGCAGTTCTTC. The V and J genes are TRBV7-9 and TRBJ2-1; TRBD1 is a possible D gene (5 bases). V lost 5 bases and J 0 bases, leaving 11 bases between the germline ends. Germline lookup yields CDR1 SEHNR and CDR2 FQNEAQ (reference sequence). CDR3 length: 15 residues.

The gene calls are TRBV4-3 and TRBJ2-3, with TRBD2 identical over 13 bases. The CDR3 consists of 18 residues. Germline trimming cut 4 bases from V and 2 bases from J; bases unmatched to any gene: 9. Germline CDR1 reads LGHNA; CDR2 reads YSLEER. The CDR3 nucleotides are TGCGCCAGCAGCCCTGACGGACTAGCGGGGGAGATCACAGATACGCAGTATTTT. Residues: CASSPDGLAGEITDTQYF.

The genes are TRBV4-2 and TRBJ1-1; D gene unclear. Germline V CDR1 and CDR2: LGHNA, YNFKEQ. This CDR3 spans 14 amino acids. V lost 0 bases, J lost 5 bases, and 10 bases lay in between. CDR3 sequence: CASSQDLEETEAFF. The DNA for the CDR3 is TGTGCCAGCAGCCAAGATCTCGAGGAAACTGAAGCTTTCTTT.

This clone was seen a single time. This chain connects TRBV7-2 to TRBJ2-3, with D possibly TRBD1 on 6 matching bases. Deletions cut 5 bases from V and 5 bases from J, with 14 bases between. Germline V gene data show CDR1 as SGHTA and CDR2 as FQGNSA. CDR3 length: 14 residues. The CDR3 coding sequence is TGTGCCAGCAGCCCGGGACACCCTGAAGATACGCAGTATTTT. Protein: CASSPGHPEDTQYF.

The genes are TRBV2 and TRBJ2-6; TRBD1 matches at 8 bases. V dropped 6 bases and J dropped 2; count of bases not matched to a gene: 3. CDR3 length: 15 amino acids. Germline loops: CDR1 SNHLY, CDR2 FYNNEI. CDR3 in DNA: TGTGCCAGCAGACAGGGGGATGCTGGGGCCAACGTCCTGACTTTC. This sequence encodes CASRQGDAGANVLTF.

The rearrangement joins TRBV15 to TRBJ1-2; the match to TRBD1 covers 9 bases. The CDR3 is made up of 15 amino acids. The V gene's germline CDR1 is LNHNV and CDR2 YYDKDF (reference sequence). V shed 4 bases, J shed 5 bases, and the junction held 8 bases outside the gene matches. This chain's CDR3 is CATSTGTGRRYGYTF. The CDR3 DNA is TGTGCCACCAGCACCGGGACAGGGCGCCGATATGGCTACACCTTC.

J is TRBJ2-7 and V is TRBV28; maybe TRBD1 (5 bases). The CDR3 contains 14 residues. Trimming removed 5 bases from V and 10 bases from J, with 21 bases in between. CDR1 MDHEN and CDR2 SYDVKM come from the germline V gene. The CDR3 DNA reads TGTGCCAGCAGTGGATCCAGCCAGGGTATTGGTCAGTACTTC. Protein: CASSGSSQGIGQYF.

This chain joins TRBV4-3 and TRBJ2-2; 10 bases map to TRBD1. V lost 1 base to trimming and J lost 3 bases; unmatched junction nucleotides: 11. The germline V gene has CDR1 LGHNA and CDR2 YSLEER. The CDR3 sequence is 19 residues long. CDR3 residues: CASSQGGQGFEDYTGELFF. The DNA for the CDR3 is TGCGCCAGCAGCCAAGGGGGACAGGGGTTCGAGGATTACACCGGGGAGCTGTTTTTT.

This clone turned up a few times. This chain joins TRBV2 and TRBJ2-7, with 7 bases that match TRBD1. The CDR3 totals 14 residues. With 8 bases clipped from V and 6 bases from J, the junction kept 13 bases outside the gene matches. Per germline, CDR1 SNHLY and CDR2 FYNNEI. CDR3 amino acids: CASEQWTGSSEQYF. CDR3 in DNA: TGTGCCAGCGAGCAATGGACAGGTTCGTCCGAGCAGTACTTC.

The chain carries TRBV7-7 and TRBJ2-5; D is ambiguous. The germline gives CDR1 SSHAT, CDR2 FNYEAQ (reference sequence). CDR3 size: 13 residues. The CDR3 region is CASAVGYQETQYF. CDR3 bases: TGTGCTAGTGCTGTCGGTTACCAAGAGACCCAGTACTTC.

V is TRBV7-6 and J is TRBJ2-7, with 8 nucleotides matching TRBD1. CDR3 length: 15 residues. CDR1 and CDR2 from the germline V gene are SGHVS and FNYEAQ. V lost 0 bases to trimming and J lost 9 bases; unmatched junction nucleotides: 10. The chain's CDR3 is CASSLATDRGSVQYF. CDR3 DNA: TGTGCCAGCAGCTTAGCCACAGACAGGGGTTCTGTGCAGTACTTC.